This T cell receptor (beta chain) emerged from a study of blood T cell repertoires in COVID-19. The table lists this clone with a count of one. Sequenced by immunoSEQ multiplex PCR; TCRdb stores in-frame clones only, minus some. The sample lists around 64,000 clones; around 79% were seen once. The TCR was taken from a man in his fifties or sixties with acute or convalescent COVID-19. The specimen sequenced was peripheral blood.

The CDR3 sequence: CATSRVTGASEKLFF. The DNA for the CDR3 is TGTGCCACCAGCAGAGTTACAGGGGCAAGTGAAAAACTGTTTTTT. V is TRBV15 and J is TRBJ1-4, with 7 bases fitting TRBD1. J was trimmed by 7 bases and V by 1 base; bases with no gene match: 6. CDR1 is LNHNV and CDR2 is YYDKDF in the germline V gene (reference sequence). The CDR3 totals 15 residues.